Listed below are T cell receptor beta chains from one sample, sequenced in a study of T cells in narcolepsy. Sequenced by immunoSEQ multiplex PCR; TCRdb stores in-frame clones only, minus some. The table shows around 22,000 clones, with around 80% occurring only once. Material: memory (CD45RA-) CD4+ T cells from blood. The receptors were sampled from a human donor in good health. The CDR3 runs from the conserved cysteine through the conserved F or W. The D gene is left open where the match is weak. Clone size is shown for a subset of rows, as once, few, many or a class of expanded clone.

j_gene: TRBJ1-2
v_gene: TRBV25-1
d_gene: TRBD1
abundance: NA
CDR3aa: CASSGGTGGVGAYGYTF
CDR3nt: TGTGCCAGCAGTGGGGGGACAGGGGGCGTGGGGGCGTATGGCTACACCTTC

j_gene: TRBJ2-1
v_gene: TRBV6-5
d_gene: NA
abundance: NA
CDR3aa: CASSYISPVDEQFF
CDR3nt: TGTGCCAGCAGTTATATTAGTCCTGTCGATGAGCAGTTCTTC

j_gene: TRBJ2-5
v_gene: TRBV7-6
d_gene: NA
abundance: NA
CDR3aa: CASSLWGAPRTQYF
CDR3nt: TGTGCCAGCAGCTTATGGGGGGCGCCCAGGACCCAGTACTTC

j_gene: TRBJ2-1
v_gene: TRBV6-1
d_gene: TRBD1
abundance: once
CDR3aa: CASSGGQSSYNEQFF
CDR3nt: TGTGCCAGCAGTGGGGGACAGAGCTCCTACAATGAGCAGTTCTTC

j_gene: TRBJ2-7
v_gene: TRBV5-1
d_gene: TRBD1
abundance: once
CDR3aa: CASSSLTGISYEQYF
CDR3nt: TGCGCCAGCAGCAGTCTGACAGGGATCTCCTACGAGCAGTACTTC

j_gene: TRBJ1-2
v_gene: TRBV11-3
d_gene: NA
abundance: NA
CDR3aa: CASGEVGGYTF
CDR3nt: TGTGCCAGCGGCGAGGTGGGGGGCTACACCTTC

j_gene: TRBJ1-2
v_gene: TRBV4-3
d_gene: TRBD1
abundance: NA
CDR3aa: CASSRGTGDGYTF
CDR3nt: TGCGCCAGCAGCCGGGGGACAGGGGATGGCTACACCTTC

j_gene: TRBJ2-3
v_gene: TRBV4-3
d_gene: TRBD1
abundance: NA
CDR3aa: CASSQGDPGQANTQYF
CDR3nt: TGCGCCAGCAGCCAAGGAGATCCGGGACAGGCTAATACGCAGTATTTT

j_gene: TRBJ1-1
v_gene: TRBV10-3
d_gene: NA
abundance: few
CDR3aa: CAISEGDSPEAFF
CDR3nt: TGTGCCATCAGTGAGGGAGACAGTCCGGAAGCTTTCTTT

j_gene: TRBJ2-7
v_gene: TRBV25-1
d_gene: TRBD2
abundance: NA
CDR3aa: CASSESGGRAYEQYF
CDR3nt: TGTGCCAGCAGTGAATCGGGCGGGAGAGCCTACGAGCAGTACTTC

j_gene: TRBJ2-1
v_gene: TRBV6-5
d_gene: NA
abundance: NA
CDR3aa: CASSEALRSEQFF
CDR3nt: TGTGCCAGCAGTGAAGCGCTTCGGAGTGAGCAGTTCTTC

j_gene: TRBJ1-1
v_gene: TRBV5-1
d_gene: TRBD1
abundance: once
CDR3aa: CASSLTGESWTEAFF
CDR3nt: TGCGCCAGCAGCCTGACAGGGGAGTCGTGGACTGAAGCTTTCTTT

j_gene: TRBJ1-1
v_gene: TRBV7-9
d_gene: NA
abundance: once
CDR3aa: CASSLAAGPNTEAFF
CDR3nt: TGTGCCAGCAGCTTAGCTGCGGGGCCCAACACTGAAGCTTTCTTT

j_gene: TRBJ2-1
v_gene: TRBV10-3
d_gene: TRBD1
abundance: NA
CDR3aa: CAISELLPGQGAGEQFF
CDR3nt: TGTGCCATCAGTGAGCTTCTTCCGGGACAGGGGGCGGGCGAGCAGTTCTTC

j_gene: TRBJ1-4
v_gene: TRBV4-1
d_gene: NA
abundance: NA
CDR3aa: CASSPSPREDEKLFF
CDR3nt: TGCGCCAGCAGCCCATCTCCGCGAGAGGATGAAAAACTGTTTTTT

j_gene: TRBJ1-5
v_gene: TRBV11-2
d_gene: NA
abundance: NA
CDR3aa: CASSPDPTQPQHF
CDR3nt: TGTGCCAGCAGCCCCGACCCCACTCAGCCCCAGCATTTT

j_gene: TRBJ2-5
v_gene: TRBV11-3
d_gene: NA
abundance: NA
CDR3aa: CASSLNGQETQYF
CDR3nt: TGTGCCAGCAGCTTAAATGGTCAAGAGACCCAGTACTTC